This T cell receptor (beta chain) was profiled in a study of blood T cell repertoires in COVID-19. This clone was counted a few times. Clones were sequenced by immunoSEQ multiplex PCR, and TCRdb holds only the in-frame ones, with some missing. The sample has approximately 200,000 clones, around four fifths seen once. Per germline, CDR1 MNHNY and CDR2 SVGAGI (reference sequence). The CDR3 is 13 residues long. The V gene lost 5 bases and the J gene lost 4 bases, with 11 bases spanning the gap. This TCR was recovered from a woman aged 55-70 years who had recovered from COVID-19. The specimen was peripheral blood. The chain combines TRBV6-6 with TRBJ1-2; D not certain. The CDR3 DNA follows: TGTGCCAGCAGTCCCGGGAGTGTCTATGGCTACACCTTC. Residues: CASSPGSVYGYTF.